This T cell receptor beta chain was sequenced in a study of T cells in Graves' hyperthyroidism and ophthalmopathy. With respect to this clonotype: The target antigen is unknown.

The TCR beta CDR3 regions underwent amplification using RNA transcripts as the source. During a first-round RT-PCR of the TCR CDR3, the HTBI primer set was used. TCRdb re-analysed the multiplex PCR reads in MiXCR, keeping a single row per CDR3 protein. The table records about 570,000 distinct CDR3 sequences, 46% of them present only once. Findings and limits, study-wide: Ophthalmopathy cases were set apart from stable hyperthyroidism by a 13 V-J model. Most expanded thyroid clonotypes above 0.001 recurred in blood. It was a median approximately six months before onset that the model predicted ophthalmopathy.

Uncontrolled infection, other autoimmune disease, pregnancy or lactation excluded patients. The clonotype was recovered from an adult woman with Graves' disease, either hyperthyroidism or ophthalmopathy (not recorded which). The specimen sequenced was peripheral blood or thyroid tissue (not recorded which).

The CDR3 DNA reads as TGTGCCATCAGTGATGTCAGCGGGAGTCGGTTTGAGCAGTACTTC. Protein product: CAISDVSGSRFEQYF. V usage is TRBV10-3 and J usage is TRBJ2-7, with 8 bases fitting TRBD2. Germline CDR1 ENHRY, CDR2 SYGVKD. The CDR3 extends over 15 amino acids. Unmatched junction bases numbered 11, after V lost 3 bases and J lost 7 bases.